This T cell receptor beta chain was profiled in a study of regulatory T cells in long-lasting Graves disease. The sample's time point: newly diagnosed GD, antithyroid drugs for less than 3 months. From PBMCs, RNA was extracted and then used to make the TCR library. The CDR3 spans 14 residues. Trimming shortened V by 1 base and J by 0 bases, and 7 bases separated the two germline ends. The germline CDR1 and CDR2 sequences are LGHDT and YNNKEL (reference sequence). The sample holds many counts of this clonotype. Researchers made TCR beta libraries by using iRepertoire HTBI primers and running Arm-PCR on CDR3 regions. TCRdb used MiXCR to reprocess the multiplex PCR reads, holding one entry per CDR3 protein. The table has about 470,000 distinct CDR3 sequences, under 15% seen once. The data were also submitted as part of a second study, on T cells in Graves' hyperthyroidism and ophthalmopathy.

This receptor was identified in a woman aged 30 to 39 with Graves disease. Sequencing was performed on peripheral blood mononuclear cells (PBMCs), taken at new diagnosis, from a patient treated with antithyroid drugs. The V call is TRBV3-1, the J call TRBJ2-7, with unresolved D. CDR3 DNA: TGTGCCAGCAGCCAAGGAACTCCCTCCTACGAGCAGTACTTC. This sequence encodes CASSQGTPSYEQYF.